These 3 T cell receptor beta chains originate from one sample sequenced in a study of blood T cell repertoires in COVID-19. Only in-frame clones appear in the TCRdb table, and some are missing; sequencing was by immunoSEQ multiplex PCR. The profile shows about 260,000 clones, around 87% of them singletons. Sequences were obtained from peripheral blood. The origin of the receptors is a woman between 40 and 50 years old who had recovered from COVID-19.

The rearrangement joins TRBV4-3 to TRBJ1-1; D is ambiguous. CDR3 length: 14 amino acids. Per the germline V gene, CDR1 is LGHNA and CDR2 is YSLEER. Trimming took off 0 bases at V and 5 bases at J, with 10 bases between the two ends. The CDR3 region is CASSQDLANTEAFF. CDR3 DNA: TGCGCCAGCAGCCAAGATCTAGCTAATACTGAAGCTTTCTTT.

The chain combines TRBV29-1 with TRBJ1-2; weak D call: TRBD1 (5 bases). Germline CDR1 and CDR2: SQVTM and ANQGSEA. This CDR3 is 12 amino acids long. Trimming stripped 4 bases from V and 8 bases from J, with 14 bases between. The CDR3 sequence: CSVVGRVGGYTF. The CDR3 coding sequence is TGCAGCGTTGTGGGCAGGGTCGGCGGCTACACCTTC.

This clone was detected only a few times. The chain has TRBV2 and TRBJ2-7; TRBD1 aligns across 7 bases. The CDR3 is 15 residues long. Germline CDR1 and CDR2: SNHLY and FYNNEI. V trimming: 7 bases; J trimming: 3 bases; junction bases outside the gene matches: 12. The CDR3 DNA sequence: TGTGCCAGCACCCGACAGGGAAGCTCCCGCTACGAGCAGTACTTC. This translates into CASTRQGSSRYEQYF.